This T cell receptor (beta chain) appears in the sequencing data of a study of shared clonotypes between healthy human individuals. The protocol was immunoSEQ multiplex PCR, while the TCRdb copy is restricted to in-frame clones and leaves out a portion. Among over a million clones listed, roughly 95% were seen once. Study findings and constraints: In having few donors, the study represented limited genetic and exposure-history diversity.

The V gene's germline CDR1 is SEHNR and CDR2 FQNEAQ (reference sequence). V shed 1 base and J shed 7 bases, with 14 bases lying between them. This CDR3 is built from 15 residues. This clone showed up just once. The target antigen is unknown. The receptor's source is a man aged 30 to 45 in good health. The chain couples TRBV7-9 to TRBJ2-1; D is undetermined. Source material: naive CD4+ T cells sorted from blood. Subset: CD45RA+ positively selected. CDR3 sequence (DNA): TGTGCCAGCAGCTTAGGTAGGGTATTTGGGAATGAGCAGTTCTTC. Translating gives CASSLGRVFGNEQFF.